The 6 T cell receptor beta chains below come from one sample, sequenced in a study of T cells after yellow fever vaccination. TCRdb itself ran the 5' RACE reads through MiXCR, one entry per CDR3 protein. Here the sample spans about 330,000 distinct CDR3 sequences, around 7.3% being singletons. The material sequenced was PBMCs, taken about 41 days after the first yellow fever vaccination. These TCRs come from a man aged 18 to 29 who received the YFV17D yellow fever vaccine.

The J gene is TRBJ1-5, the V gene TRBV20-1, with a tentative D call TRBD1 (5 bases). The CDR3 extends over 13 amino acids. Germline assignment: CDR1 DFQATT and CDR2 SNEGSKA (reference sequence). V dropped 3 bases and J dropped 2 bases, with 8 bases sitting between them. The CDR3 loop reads CSARAQGNQPQHF. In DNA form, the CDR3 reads TGCAGTGCTAGGGCACAGGGCAATCAGCCCCAGCATTTT.

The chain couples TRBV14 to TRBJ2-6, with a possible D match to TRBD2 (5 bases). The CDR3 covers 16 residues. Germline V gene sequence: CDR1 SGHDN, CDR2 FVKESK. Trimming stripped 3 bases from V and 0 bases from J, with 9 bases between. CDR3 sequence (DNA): TGTGCCAGCAGCCACGTCCGGGGCTCTGGGGCCAACGTCCTGACTTTC. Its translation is CASSHVRGSGANVLTF.

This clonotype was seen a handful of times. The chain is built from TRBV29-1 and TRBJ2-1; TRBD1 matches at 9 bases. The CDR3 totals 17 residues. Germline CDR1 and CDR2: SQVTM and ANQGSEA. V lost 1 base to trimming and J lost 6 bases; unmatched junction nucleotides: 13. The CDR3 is CSVEGYRGQTVINEQFF. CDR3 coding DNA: TGCAGCGTTGAAGGATACAGGGGGCAAACAGTCATCAATGAGCAGTTCTTC.

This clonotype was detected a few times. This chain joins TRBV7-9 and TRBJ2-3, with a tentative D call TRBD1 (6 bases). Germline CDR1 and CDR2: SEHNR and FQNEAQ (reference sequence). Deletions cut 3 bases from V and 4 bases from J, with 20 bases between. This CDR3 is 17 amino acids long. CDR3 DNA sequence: TGTGCCAGCAGCTTTACTGTAGGGGGTCCGAGGTCAGATACGCAGTATTTT. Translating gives CASSFTVGGPRSDTQYF.

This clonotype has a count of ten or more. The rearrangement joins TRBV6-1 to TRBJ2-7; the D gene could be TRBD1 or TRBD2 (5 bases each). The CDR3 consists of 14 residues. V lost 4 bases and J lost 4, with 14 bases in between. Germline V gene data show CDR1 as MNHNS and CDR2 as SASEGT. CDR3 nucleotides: TGTGCCAGCAGTGTCGGGGCTTTCGGGTACGAGCAGTACGTC. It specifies CASSVGAFGYEQYV.

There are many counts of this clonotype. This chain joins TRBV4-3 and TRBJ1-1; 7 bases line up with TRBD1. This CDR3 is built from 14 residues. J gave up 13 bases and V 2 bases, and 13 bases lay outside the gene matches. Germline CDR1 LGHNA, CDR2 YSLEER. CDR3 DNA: TGCGCCAGCAGCCAAAGTCGACAGGGCCTTGAGGGTTTCTTT. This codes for CASSQSRQGLEGFF.